These 29 T cell receptor beta chains were sequenced from one sample in a study of cytomegalovirus exposure and HLA in healthy donors. This PCR relied on a set of 60 Vbeta primers and 13 Jbeta primers. The data were produced by immunoSEQ multiplex PCR, yet TCRdb's version contains in-frame clones alone and is incomplete. The sample carries 170,000 or so clones, about 80% recorded once. The sample comprised PBMCs. These receptors came from a woman in her thirties or forties in good health and CMV-seronegative.

J is TRBJ2-1 and V is TRBV28; 12 bases align to TRBD2. Germline CDR1 reads MDHEN; CDR2 reads SYDVKM. V trimming: 5 bases; J trimming: 8 bases; junction bases outside the gene matches: 19. The CDR3 runs to 19 residues. As DNA, the CDR3 is TGTGCCAGCAGTCCGAGGCAATGGGCTAGCGGGAGGGCTTTGTATGAGCAGTTCTTC. Its translation is CASSPRQWASGRALYEQFF.

The rearrangement uses TRBV7-8 and TRBJ1-2; D perhaps matches TRBD1 (6 bases). Trimming cost V 0 bases and J 6 bases, with 14 bases left between them. This CDR3 comprises 15 residues. Germline V gene data show CDR1 as SGHVS and CDR2 as FQNEAQ. The CDR3 is CASSLAPRKGDGYTF. In DNA, the CDR3 is TGTGCCAGCAGCTTAGCGCCAAGAAAGGGGGATGGCTACACCTTC.

The gene calls are TRBV5-6 and TRBJ2-2; tentative D call: TRBD2 (7 bases). CDR1 SGHDT and CDR2 YYEEEE come from the germline V gene. Trimming removed 4 bases from V and 6 bases from J, with 19 bases in between. CDR3 size: 16 residues. The CDR3: CASSLGGGSNAGELFF. The DNA for the CDR3 is TGTGCCAGCAGCCTGGGAGGGGGTTCCAACGCCGGGGAGCTGTTTTTT. Full variable domain (remainder filled in from reference TRBV5-6 and TRBJ2-2): DAGVTQSPTHLIKTRGQQVTLRCSPKSGHDTVSWYQQALGQGPQFIFQYYEEEERQRGNFPDRFSGHQFPNYSSELNVNALLLGDSALYLCASSLGGGSNAGELFFGEGSRLTVL.

DNA of the CDR3: TGTGCCAGCAGCCCACAGGGGTTAGAAGGCTACACCTTC. This translates into CASSPQGLEGYTF. The chain recombines TRBV6-4 with TRBJ1-2, with TRBD1 matching 7 bases. This CDR3 has 13 residues. The germline gives CDR1 MRHNA, CDR2 SNTAGT. The V gene end was trimmed by 6 bases and the J gene end by 8 bases; junction bases not matched to a gene: 9.

J is TRBJ1-3 and V is TRBV5-1; D is uncertain. The V gene's germline CDR1 is SGHRS and CDR2 YFSETQ. V was cut by 1 base and J by 0 bases, with 11 bases left in between. CDR3 length: 16 amino acids. CDR3 coding DNA: TGCGCCAGCAGCTTGCCCCAGTTGAACTCTGGAAACACCATATATTTT. Amino acids: CASSLPQLNSGNTIYF.

In its sample, this clone was seen once. This rearrangement joins TRBV6-1 to TRBJ1-2; D is ambiguous. This CDR3 comprises 13 residues. V lost 1 base, J lost 8 bases, and 11 bases lay in between. The germline V gene encodes CDR1 MNHNS and CDR2 SASEGT. The chain's CDR3 is CASSEGRVRGYTF. DNA for the CDR3: TGTGCCAGCAGTGAAGGGAGGGTGAGAGGCTACACCTTC.

This sequence joins TRBV5-1 and TRBJ2-7, with D perhaps matching TRBD1 (5 bases). Germline V lookup: CDR1 SGHRS, CDR2 YFSETQ. The CDR3 extends over 16 amino acids. V lost 0 bases and J lost 1, with 14 bases in between. The CDR3 bases are TGCGCCAGCAGCTTGGTTCAGGGCAGGCGGTCCTACGAGCAGTACTTC. Protein: CASSLVQGRRSYEQYF. Variable domain in full (rest from reference TRBV5-1 and TRBJ2-7): KAGVTQTPRYLIKTRGQQVTLSCSPISGHRSVSWYQQTPGQGLQFLFEYFSETQRNKGNFPGRFSGRQFSNSRSEMNVSTLELGDSALYLCASSLVQGRRSYEQYFGPGTRLTVT.

This chain uses TRBV5-4 with TRBJ1-4; D unresolved. Between the trimmed V and J ends, which lost 5 bases and 5 bases, there was a span of 13 bases. Germline CDR1 and CDR2: SGHNT and YYREEE (reference sequence). The CDR3 runs to 14 residues. The CDR3 nucleotides read TGTGCCAGCAGTAGTCGGGGTCCGAATGAAAAACTGTTTTTT. This translates into CASSSRGPNEKLFF.

The chain uses TRBV19 and TRBJ2-5; the D is unclear. CDR3 length: 13 residues. The V gene lost 3 bases and the J gene lost 0 bases, with 5 bases spanning the gap. The V gene's germline CDR1 is LNHDA and CDR2 SQIVND (reference sequence). The DNA of the CDR3 is TGTGCCAGTAGTATTAGCAACCAAGAGACCCAGTACTTC. As protein: CASSISNQETQYF. The variable domain in full, with the rest retrieved from reference TRBV19 and TRBJ2-5, is DGGITQSPKYLFRKEGQNVTLSCEQNLNHDAMYWYRQDPGQGLRLIYYSQIVNDFQKGDIAEGYSVSREKKESFPLTVTSAQKNPTAFYLCASSISNQETQYFGPGTRLLVL.

The chain is built from TRBV2 and TRBJ1-2; a possible D gene is TRBD1 (6 bases). The CDR3 totals 13 residues. V was shortened by 5 bases and J by 3 bases, with 10 bases between the two germline ends. From germline, CDR1 is SNHLY and CDR2 FYNNEI. CDR3 amino acids: CASSYRAYYGYTF. DNA of the CDR3: TGTGCCAGCAGTTACAGGGCCTACTATGGCTACACCTTC.

This clone showed up just a few times. The chain carries TRBV15 and TRBJ2-1; tentatively, D is TRBD2 (7 bases). Germline CDR1 is LNHNV and CDR2 is YYDKDF (reference sequence). The V end was cut by 4 bases, the J end by 4 bases, with 17 bases between. The CDR3 runs 16 residues. CDR3 amino acids: CATSTIGGGLYNEQFF. The CDR3 DNA is TGTGCCACCAGCACAATAGGGGGGGGATTGTACAATGAGCAGTTCTTC.

V is TRBV11-3 and J is TRBJ2-7, with D maybe TRBD1 (5 bases). Germline V gene sequence: CDR1 SGHNT, CDR2 YENEEA. The V end lost 3 bases, the J end lost 4 bases, and 10 bases lay between the germline ends. The CDR3 extends over 13 amino acids. CDR3 sequence (DNA): TGTGCCAGCAGCTTCAACAGGTATTACGAGCAGTACTTC. Its protein is CASSFNRYYEQYF.

This clone was recorded once. The rearrangement uses TRBV19 and TRBJ2-5; D is perhaps TRBD2 (5 bases). Germline V gene sequence: CDR1 LNHDA, CDR2 SQIVND (reference sequence). V dropped 3 bases and J dropped 11 bases, with 13 bases sitting between them. The CDR3 extends over 12 amino acids. CDR3 residues: CASSISGGEQYF. In DNA, the CDR3 is TGTGCCAGTAGTATCAGTGGTGGGGAGCAGTACTTC.

The rearrangement uses TRBV28 and TRBJ1-1; weak D call: TRBD1 (6 bases). This CDR3 comprises 15 residues. CDR1 is MDHEN and CDR2 is SYDVKM in the germline V gene. Trimming removed 5 bases from V and 5 bases from J, with 18 bases in between. CDR3 loop: CASSSQGNSGTEAFF. The CDR3 DNA reads as TGTGCCAGCAGTAGTCAGGGGAATTCGGGTACTGAAGCTTTCTTT.

The rearrangement links TRBV10-1 to TRBJ2-5, with a tentative D call TRBD1 (6 bases). The end of the DNA is better explained by TRBJ2-7, so the J call may be wrong. The CDR3 length is 12 residues. Germline V gene data show CDR1 as WNHNN and CDR2 as SYGVQD (reference sequence). Written as DNA, the CDR3 is TGCGCCAGCAGTAACTCAGGGGACGAGCAGTACTTC. The encoded protein is CASSNSGDEQYF.

V usage is TRBV28 and J usage is TRBJ2-5; 12 bases align to TRBD2. The CDR3 covers 15 residues. The junction had 6 bases not matched to a gene; V was cut back by 5 bases and J by 5 bases. The germline CDR1 and CDR2 sequences are MDHEN and SYDVKM. The DNA for the CDR3 is TGTGCCAGCAGTCTGACTAGCGGGAGTATGGAGACCCAGTACTTC. It specifies CASSLTSGSMETQYF.

V gene TRBV19 combines with J gene TRBJ1-5, with D hard to call. The V gene's germline CDR1 is LNHDA and CDR2 SQIVND (reference sequence). CDR3 length: 15 residues. V lost 3 bases and J 1 base, leaving 10 bases between the germline ends. The CDR3 region is CASSMGRRSNQPQHF. As DNA, the CDR3 is TGTGCCAGTAGTATGGGCAGGAGGAGCAATCAGCCCCAGCATTTT.

This chain uses TRBV21-1 with TRBJ2-3; the DNA was not compared with TRBD2, the D call given in the table. TRBV21-1 is described as a pseudogene. This CDR3 is 13 amino acids long. CDR3 sequence (DNA): TGTGCCAGCAACCCGACTGACGGTGATACGCAGTATTTT. Translated, it gives CASNPTDGDTQYF.

For this clone: Other nucleotide sequences from this sample produce the same CDR3. This chain connects TRBV5-6 to TRBJ2-2, with D hard to call. The CDR3 length is 12 residues. Germline-derived CDR1 and CDR2 are SGHDT and YYEEEE. V lost 2 bases to trimming and J lost 4 bases, with 3 bases between them. Here the CDR3 reads CASSFSTGELFF. The CDR3 nucleotides are TGTGCCAGCAGCTTTAGCACCGGGGAGCTGTTTTTT.

This chain joins TRBV5-1 and TRBJ1-5; no reliable D call. This CDR3 has 15 residues. Per the germline V gene, CDR1 is SGHRS and CDR2 is YFSETQ. V was pared by 0 bases and J by 4 bases, with 11 bases between. CDR3 sequence reads: CASSLDRGSNQPQHF. The CDR3 DNA reads TGCGCCAGCAGCTTGGACCGGGGATCGAATCAGCCCCAGCATTTT.

The chain couples TRBV6-6 to TRBJ1-1; TRBD1 matches 8 bases. The CDR3 length is 14 residues. Trimming cost V 5 bases and J 1 base; bases outside gene matches: 3. Germline V lookup: CDR1 MNHNY, CDR2 SVGAGI (reference sequence). CDR3 in amino acids: CASSLDRANTEAFF. The CDR3 DNA sequence: TGTGCCAGCAGTCTGGACAGGGCGAACACTGAAGCTTTCTTT.

The V gene is TRBV6-1, the J gene TRBJ2-7, with 8 bases lining up with TRBD1. V was clipped by 4 bases and J by 4 bases; unmatched bases: 6. This CDR3 region has 14 residues. Germline V gene sequence: CDR1 MNHNS, CDR2 SASEGT. CDR3 loop: CASSARQGLYEQYF. DNA for the CDR3: TGTGCCAGCAGTGCACGACAGGGGCTATACGAGCAGTACTTC.

This clone showed up just a few times. The chain combines TRBV5-6 with TRBJ1-6; perhaps TRBD1 as D (5 bases). CDR3 length equals 15 residues. Per germline, CDR1 SGHDT and CDR2 YYEEEE. V was shortened by 0 bases and J by 7 bases, with 11 bases between the two germline ends. CDR3 in DNA: TGTGCCAGCAGCTTGGAAGGGGCCCGGAATTCACCCCTCCACTTT. This translates into CASSLEGARNSPLHF. The variable domain in full, with the rest retrieved from reference TRBV5-6 and TRBJ1-6, is DAGVTQSPTHLIKTRGQQVTLRCSPKSGHDTVSWYQQALGQGPQFIFQYYEEEERQRGNFPDRFSGHQFPNYSSELNVNALLLGDSALYLCASSLEGARNSPLHFGNGTRLTVT.

The count of this clone is one. The rearrangement joins TRBV5-1 to TRBJ2-1; D perhaps matches TRBD2 (7 bases). The V end was cut by 3 bases, the J end by 7 bases, with 17 bases between. The CDR3 has 15 amino acids. Per the germline V gene, CDR1 is SGHRS and CDR2 is YFSETQ. CDR3 bases: TGCGCCAGCAGCTCCGAGGCGGGGGCAGGGAATGAGCAGTTCTTC. As protein: CASSSEAGAGNEQFF.

About this clone itself: Sequence at one end of the junction differs from germline and may be a read error. The V call is TRBV14, the J call TRBJ1-2; 10 nucleotides align to TRBD1. The CDR3 extends over 14 amino acids. Germline lookup yields CDR1 SGHDN and CDR2 FVKESK. The CDR3: CASSFGQGVYGYPF. The CDR3 DNA follows: TGTGCCAGCAGCTTCGGACAGGGGGTCTATGGCTACCCCTTC.

This clone was observed once. The chain carries TRBV4-1 and TRBJ2-7; perhaps TRBD2 as D (6 bases). Germline CDR1 is MGHRA and CDR2 is YSYEKL. V shed 1 base and J shed 0 bases, with 10 bases lying between them. CDR3 length: 15 residues. This CDR3 is CASSQVASDSYEQYF. The CDR3 coding sequence is TGCGCCAGCAGCCAAGTCGCTAGCGACTCCTACGAGCAGTACTTC.

This chain connects TRBV7-2 to TRBJ2-5; no clear D gene. The J call may be faulty, since TRBJ2-7 better matches the DNA end. Per germline, CDR1 SGHTA and CDR2 FQGNSA. The CDR3 runs 12 residues. The CDR3 is CASSSLSYEQYF. For the CDR3, the DNA is TGTGCCAGCAGCTCCCTCTCCTACGAGCAGTACTTC.

The gene calls are TRBV6-4 and TRBJ2-1, with TRBD1 matching 9 bases. The CDR3 loop spans 15 amino acids. CDR1 and CDR2 (germline): MRHNA, SNTAGT. V dropped 2 bases and J dropped 8; count of bases not matched to a gene: 7. CDR3 region: CASSDGTGYRDEQFF. The CDR3 DNA is TGTGCCAGCAGTGACGGGACAGGGTATAGGGATGAGCAGTTCTTC.

V is TRBV6-5 and J is TRBJ2-1; D unresolved. The germline V gene has CDR1 MNHEY and CDR2 SVGAGI. Deletions cut 4 bases from V and 5 bases from J, with 15 bases between. The CDR3 is 15 residues long. In DNA, the CDR3 is TGTGCCAGCAGTTTACAGCTTGAAACCCACAATGAGCAGTTCTTC. Protein: CASSLQLETHNEQFF.